What follows is one TCR beta chain and its context. Its antigen is unidentified. Generated by immunoSEQ multiplex PCR, the TCRdb table keeps only in-frame clones and is missing some. This table has some 120,000 clones, more than 70% appearing once. The sample belongs to a study of cytomegalovirus exposure and HLA in healthy donors. Whole-study findings and limits: Associated with cytomegalovirus, according to the listing, were around 160 TCR beta chains. Reportedly, cytomegalovirus status was diagnosed with high sensitivity and specificity. CMV antigen specificity of three CMV-associated chains was confirmed in vitro.

While the first cohort had around 700 subjects, the donors belonged to the separate validation cohort of over a hundred subjects. Trimming took off 4 bases at V and 5 bases at J, with 9 bases between the two ends. CDR1 and CDR2 from the germline V gene are PRHDT and FYEKMQ (reference sequence). CDR3 length: 13 amino acids. This clonotype originated in a man under 40 in good health and CMV-seronegative. Sequencing was performed on PBMCs. The rearrangement joins TRBV13 to TRBJ1-5; D possibly corresponds to TRBD1 (5 bases). The CDR3 coding sequence is TGTGCCAGCAGCTCCGAGACAGATCAGCCCCAGCATTTT. Protein sequence: CASSSETDQPQHF.